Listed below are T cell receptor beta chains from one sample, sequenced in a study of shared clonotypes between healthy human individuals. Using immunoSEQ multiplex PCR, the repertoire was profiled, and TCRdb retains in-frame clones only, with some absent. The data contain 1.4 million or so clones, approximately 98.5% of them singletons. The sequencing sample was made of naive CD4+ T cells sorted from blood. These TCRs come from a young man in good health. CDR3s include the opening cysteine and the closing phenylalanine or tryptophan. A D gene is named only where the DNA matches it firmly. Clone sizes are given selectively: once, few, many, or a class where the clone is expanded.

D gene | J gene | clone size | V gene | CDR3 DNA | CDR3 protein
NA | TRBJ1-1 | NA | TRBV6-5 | TGTGCCAGCAGTCGGGAGGTCGTTTCGAAAGCTTTCTTT | CASSREVVSKAFF
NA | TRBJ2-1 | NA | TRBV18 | TGTGCCAGCTCACCACTCGACGCCTACAATGAGCAGTTCTTC | CASSPLDAYNEQFF
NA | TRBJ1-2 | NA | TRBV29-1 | TGCAGCGTGGGCCCAGACAGCCACAACGACTATGGCTACACCTTC | CSVGPDSHNDYGYTF
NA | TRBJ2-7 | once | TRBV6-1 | TGTGCCAGCAGTGGCCAGGGTGGTACCTACGAGCAGTACTTC | CASSGQGGTYEQYF
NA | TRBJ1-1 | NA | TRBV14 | TGTGCCAGCAGCCAATCGGGACATTCGAGCGCTGAAGCTTTCTTT | CASSQSGHSSAEAFF
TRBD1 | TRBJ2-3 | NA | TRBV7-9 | TGTGCCAGCAGCGTGGGACAGGGGGGATGGACAGATACGCAGTATTTT | CASSVGQGGWTDTQYF
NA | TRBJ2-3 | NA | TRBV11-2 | TGTGCCAGCACCCCTCGAACAGGGAAGGGCACAGATACGCAGTATTTT | CASTPRTGKGTDTQYF
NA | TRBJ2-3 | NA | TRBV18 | TGTGCCAGCTTAGCGACGTTGGGGGCAGCAGATACGCAGTATTTT | CASLATLGAADTQYF
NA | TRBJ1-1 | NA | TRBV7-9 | TGTGCCAGCAGCTTAGCCCCAGTCAAGGGCGCTGAAGCTTTCTTT | CASSLAPVKGAEAFF
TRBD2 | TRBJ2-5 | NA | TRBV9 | TGTGCCAGCAGCGTCCTAGCGGGAGGGCCGGGGGAGACCCAGTACTTC | CASSVLAGGPGETQYF
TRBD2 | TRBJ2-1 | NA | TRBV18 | TGTGCCAGCTCCCCAGCGGGACTAGCGGGAAACCGACTAGAGGAGCAGTTCTTC | CASSPAGLAGNRLEEQFF
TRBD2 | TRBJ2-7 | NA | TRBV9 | TGTGCCAGCAGCCCTGGGGCTAGCGGGGCGTACGAGCAGTACTTC | CASSPGASGAYEQYF
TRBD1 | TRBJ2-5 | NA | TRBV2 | TGTGCCAGCAGTGCGGGACAGGGGGTAGAGACCCAGTACTTC | CASSAGQGVETQYF
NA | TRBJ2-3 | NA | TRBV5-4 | TGTGCCAGCAGCTCCCCCGAGCAGGGTATAAGGACAGATACGCAGTATTTT | CASSSPEQGIRTDTQYF